One T cell receptor (beta chain) is described in this entry. CDR1 and CDR2 from the germline V gene are MDHEN and SYDVKM. Trimming took 6 bases from V and 0 from J, leaving 15 bases between them. The CDR3 is 16 amino acids. Participants were aged about 18 to 89 years from approximately 23 US areas. Cohorts were based on clinical histories the participants reported. The entry originates in a study of blood T cell repertoires in COVID-19. Across the study: Samples representing acute and convalescent COVID-19 were sourced from the United States, Italy and Spain. Nucleic acid was either cDNA or gDNA, and it came from T cells, B-cell-depleted T cells, or PBMCs.

Profiling relied on immunoSEQ multiplex PCR, and the TCRdb table lists in-frame clones only, not all of them. The data contain about 190,000 clones, 65% to 80% of them singletons. The sequencing input was PBMCs or T cells enriched from blood (not recorded which). The TCR sequence derives from a woman aged 45 to 65 with acute COVID-19. The chain joins TRBV28 to TRBJ1-3; possibly TRBD1 for D (5 bases). The CDR3 DNA reads as TGTGCCAGCAGCCCCTGGGGGGGGTCCTCTGGAAACACCATATATTTT. Translated, it gives CASSPWGGSSGNTIYF. Variable domain in full (rest from reference TRBV28 and TRBJ1-3): DVKVTQSSRYLVKRTGEKVFLECVQDMDHENMFWYRQDPGLGLRLIYFSYDVKMKEKGDIPEGYSVSREKKERFSLILESASTNQTSMYLCASSPWGGSSGNTIYFGEGSWLTVV.